This T cell receptor (beta chain) stems from a study of breast tumors, draining lymph nodes, adjacent tissues. One entry per CDR3 protein results from TCRdb running MiXCR on the multiplex PCR reads. The sample gives 130,000 or so distinct CDR3 sequences, 20% to 25% of which show up once; 2% to 2.5% is in the top ten. Axillary draining lymph nodes of breast cancer patients supplied the node samples. The CDR3 is made up of 16 amino acids. V lost 3 bases and J lost 0; bases outside the gene matches: 0. Germline CDR1 reads SGHVS; CDR2 reads FNYEAQ. The V and J genes are TRBV7-6 and TRBJ2-6, with TRBD1 matching 9 bases. Sample: axillary lymph node tissue. This clonotype was obtained from a female donor with breast cancer. Some clones in this sample may be carry-over from other donors' samples. Written as DNA, the CDR3 is TGTGCCAGCAGCTTGACAGGGGGCTCTGGGGCCAACGTCCTGACTTTC. The encoded protein is CASSLTGGSGANVLTF.